A selection of T cell receptor beta chains follows, all from one sample in a study of cytomegalovirus exposure and HLA in healthy donors. Measured with immunoSEQ multiplex PCR; TCRdb has only the in-frame clones, and not every one. Among roughly 120,000 clones listed, 8.5% to 10% were seen once. Sequenced sample: PBMCs. The receptors were gathered from a man between 40 and 49 years old in good health and CMV-seronegative. CDR3s include the opening cysteine and the closing phenylalanine or tryptophan. D genes are given only for firm matches. Some rows mark clone size as missing; the rest say once, few, many or name a class of expanded clone.

v_gene	d_gene	j_gene	abundance	CDR3nt	CDR3aa
TRBV18	NA	TRBJ1-4	NA	TGTGCCAGCTCACCACTGAGTAGCAGTGAAAAACTGTTTTTT	CASSPLSSSEKLFF
TRBV12-5	NA	TRBJ1-1	NA	TGTGCTAGTGGCTTAAGGGGTTTTGAAGCTTTCTTT	CASGLRGFEAFF
TRBV5-1	TRBD2	TRBJ2-3	few	TGCGCCAGCAGCTTGGCAGCTAGCGGGGCAGATACGCAGTATTTT	CASSLAASGADTQYF
TRBV7-2	NA	TRBJ1-2	few	TGTGCCAGCAGCTTAGGGACAAATTATGGCTACACCTTC	CASSLGTNYGYTF
TRBV11-2	NA	TRBJ2-5	NA	TGTGCCAGCAGCTACAGGGTAGTGGAGACCCAGTACTTC	CASSYRVVETQYF
TRBV25-1	NA	TRBJ2-2	NA	TGTGCCAGCACTTCAGAAGGGGAGCTGTTTTTT	CASTSEGELFF
TRBV5-1	NA	TRBJ1-3	NA	TGCGCCAGCAGCTTTTCTTGGCCTGGAAACACCATATATTTT	CASSFSWPGNTIYF
TRBV5-6	NA	TRBJ2-1	NA	TGTGCCAGCAGCCTCGGGGTCTATGAGCAGTTCTTC	CASSLGVYEQFF
TRBV5-4	TRBD2	TRBJ2-4	few	TGTGCCAGCAGCTTGGGTGCTAGCGGGGGGGAGATAGAGTACTTC	CASSLGASGGEIEYF
TRBV7-6	TRBD2	TRBJ2-7	NA	TGTGCCAGCAGCAAAGGACTAGCGGATACCTACGAGCAGTACTTC	CASSKGLADTYEQYF
TRBV19	TRBD2	TRBJ2-5	few	TGTGCCAGTAGTCTGGCGGGGAGGGGAGAGACCCAGTACTTC	CASSLAGRGETQYF
TRBV14	NA	TRBJ1-2	NA	TGTGCCAGCAGCTGGCGGATTGACCATGGCTACACCTTC	CASSWRIDHGYTF
TRBV2	TRBD2	TRBJ2-5	NA	TGTGCCAGCACAGTCGGGGGGGCCCAGGAGACCCAGTACTTC	CASTVGGAQETQYF
TRBV6-1	TRBD1	TRBJ1-2	few	TGTGCCAGCAGTGAATGGGCAGGGGGAAACTATGGCTACACCTTC	CASSEWAGGNYGYTF
TRBV5-1	NA	TRBJ1-3	NA	TGCGCCAGCAGCGCGAGCTCTGGAAACACCATATATTTT	CASSASSGNTIYF
TRBV11-2	TRBD1	TRBJ1-5	NA	TGTGCCAGCAGCCCGGGGACAGGGGTCTCTCAGCCCCAGCATTTT	CASSPGTGVSQPQHF
TRBV18	TRBD1	TRBJ1-1	NA	TGTGCCAGCCAGGGACAGGGGATAGGAGTCACTGAAGCTTTCTTT	CASQGQGIGVTEAFF
TRBV7-2	TRBD1	TRBJ2-3	NA	TGTGCCAGCAGCCCGGGACAGGGCACAGATACGCAGTATTTT	CASSPGQGTDTQYF
TRBV7-2	NA	TRBJ1-2	NA	TGTGCCAGCAGCTTAAGTTACATCCCAAGCTATGGCTACACCTTC	CASSLSYIPSYGYTF
TRBV7-9	NA	TRBJ2-7	NA	TGTGCCAGCAGCTTCGAGGGATACGAGCAGTACTTC	CASSFEGYEQYF
TRBV12-5	NA	TRBJ1-1	NA	TGTGCTAGTGGTTTGGACGGTTCGAACACTGAAGCTTTCTTT	CASGLDGSNTEAFF
TRBV5-6	NA	TRBJ1-1	NA	TGTGCCAGCAGCTTGGGACGGGACACTGAAGCTTTCTTT	CASSLGRDTEAFF
TRBV9	TRBD1	TRBJ2-3	NA	TGTGCCAGCAGCGTCCTCCGGGACAGGGGTTGGGATACGCAGTATTTT	CASSVLRDRGWDTQYF
TRBV7-9	NA	TRBJ2-7	few	TGTGCCAGCAGCACTACTCAAGAGCAGTACTTC	CASSTTQEQYF
TRBV5-6	NA	TRBJ2-5	NA	TGTGCCAGCAGCAAACCTCGGGGGTCTGGACAAGAGACCCAGTACTTC	CASSKPRGSGQETQYF
TRBV29-1	NA	TRBJ2-1	few	TGCAGCGTCCCTCGTTCCTACAATGAGCAGTTCTTC	CSVPRSYNEQFF
TRBV19	TRBD1	TRBJ2-5	NA	TGTGCCAGTAGTCCCGGGACAGGGATCGAGACCCAGTACTTC	CASSPGTGIETQYF
TRBV2	NA	TRBJ1-6	few	TGTGCCAGTGGGACATGGGGCTCACCCCTCCACTTT	CASGTWGSPLHF
TRBV18	TRBD1	TRBJ1-5	few	TGTGCCAGCTCAATACAGGGGAACAATCAGCCCCAGCATTTT	CASSIQGNNQPQHF
TRBV6-1	NA	TRBJ2-7	few	TGTGCCAGCAGGTCCGAGGACAGCCTTGCCTACGAGCAGTACTTC	CASRSEDSLAYEQYF
TRBV7-8	NA	TRBJ1-1	NA	TGTGCCAGCAGCTTAGCCTACACTGAAGCTTTCTTT	CASSLAYTEAFF
TRBV9	NA	TRBJ1-1	few	TGTGCCAGCAGCGCGACAGTGAACACTGAAGCTTTCTTT	CASSATVNTEAFF
TRBV6-5	NA	TRBJ1-2	NA	TGTGCCAGCAGAAGAGACACCGGCTACACCTTC	CASRRDTGYTF
TRBV7-3	TRBD1	TRBJ2-3	few	TGTGCCAGCAGCATGGGACAGCTATCCACAGATACGCAGTATTTT	CASSMGQLSTDTQYF
TRBV7-7	TRBD2	TRBJ2-2	few	TGTGCCAGCAGCTCTAGCGGGGGGGCCCGGACCGGGGAGCTGTTTTTT	CASSSSGGARTGELFF
TRBV10-3	TRBD1	TRBJ2-1	few	TGTGCCATTCTACGGGGACAGGGAACCTACAATGAGCAGTTCTTC	CAILRGQGTYNEQFF
TRBV7-9	NA	TRBJ1-1	NA	TGTGCCAGCAGCTTCTCGGGGGACACTGAAGCTTTCTTT	CASSFSGDTEAFF
TRBV30	TRBD2	TRBJ2-1	NA	TGTGCCTGGGGGACTAGTGATAATGAGCAGTTCTTC	CAWGTSDNEQFF
TRBV28	NA	TRBJ2-5	few	TGTGCCAGCAGTTTATTCACGGGAGTGGAGACCCAGTACTTC	CASSLFTGVETQYF
TRBV27	NA	TRBJ1-2	NA	TGTGCCAGCAGGGGGATTGAGGGGGTAGGTGGCTACACCTTC	CASRGIEGVGGYTF
TRBV5-1	TRBD1	TRBJ1-5	NA	TGCGCCAGCAGCTTTGGGACAGGGGGCGATCAGCCCCAGCATTTT	CASSFGTGGDQPQHF
TRBV7-9	NA	TRBJ2-7	NA	TGTGCCAGCAGCTTACTCGGTAGCGAGTACGAGCAGTACTTC	CASSLLGSEYEQYF
TRBV28	NA	TRBJ2-3	few	TGTGCCAGCAGCCTCCCATCCCCGGGGATCACAGATACGCAGTATTTT	CASSLPSPGITDTQYF
TRBV7-2	NA	TRBJ1-3	few	TGTGCCAGCAGCCTGACAGGCCCAGGAAACACCATATATTTT	CASSLTGPGNTIYF
TRBV2	NA	TRBJ2-1	few	TGTGCCAGCAGCCCCGAGGCGATAAACAATGAGCAGTTCTTC	CASSPEAINNEQFF
TRBV15	TRBD1	TRBJ2-7	few	TGTGCCACCAGCAGAGATCGGGGACAGGCCCGGGAGTACTTC	CATSRDRGQAREYF
TRBV6-5	NA	TRBJ1-2	few	TGTGCCAGCAGAGTTCGGGGTAACTATGGCTACACCTTC	CASRVRGNYGYTF
TRBV10-3	TRBD2	TRBJ2-5	NA	TGTGCCATCGGCCGCGAAGCGGGGGCGCAAGAGACCCAGTACTTC	CAIGREAGAQETQYF
TRBV9	NA	TRBJ2-7	NA	TGTGCCAGCAGCCCCCGGGGGATTCGGGAGCAGTACTTC	CASSPRGIREQYF
TRBV6-1	TRBD1	TRBJ1-6	NA	TGTGCCAGCAGTGAAGCCGAGGGACAGCTAGGCCTCCACTTT	CASSEAEGQLGLHF
TRBV5-1	NA	TRBJ2-7	NA	TGCGCCAGCAGCTTCACAGCCTCCTACGAGCAGTACTTC	CASSFTASYEQYF
TRBV11-2	NA	TRBJ1-2	NA	TGTGCCAGCAGCTTAGAGGGGCATGGCTACACCTTC	CASSLEGHGYTF
TRBV18	TRBD2	TRBJ2-1	few	TGTGCCAGCTGTAGGACTAGCGCTAACTACAATGAGCAGTTCTTC	CASCRTSANYNEQFF
TRBV9	TRBD1	TRBJ2-7	NA	TGTGCCAGCAGCGTAGCCGGACAGGGGGCTCCCCACGAGCAGTACTTC	CASSVAGQGAPHEQYF
TRBV6-1	TRBD1	TRBJ2-7	NA	TGTGCCAGCAGTGAAGGGACAGGGGGCTTCTACGAGCAGTACTTC	CASSEGTGGFYEQYF
TRBV7-9	TRBD2	TRBJ2-7	few	TGTGCCAGCAGCCGCGGACTAGCGGGGCAATACTACGAGCAGTACTTC	CASSRGLAGQYYEQYF
TRBV2	NA	TRBJ1-5	few	TGTGCCAGCAGTGACAGACTCAATCAGCCCCAGCATTTT	CASSDRLNQPQHF
TRBV11-3	TRBD2	TRBJ2-1	NA	TGTGCCAGCAGCCTCCTCCCGGGGGTAGCGGGGGCCTCCTACAATGAGCAGTTCTTC	CASSLLPGVAGASYNEQFF
TRBV9	TRBD1	TRBJ2-2	NA	TGTGCCAGCAGCCTTCGACAGGGGGTTGACGGGGAGCTGTTTTTT	CASSLRQGVDGELFF